A selection of T cell receptor beta chains follows, all from one sample in a study of cytomegalovirus exposure and HLA in healthy donors. Profiling relied on immunoSEQ multiplex PCR, and the TCRdb table lists in-frame clones only, not all of them. The table includes some 74,000 clones, 60% to 75% detected once. The sample taken for sequencing was PBMCs. Receptors were obtained from a man aged 35 to 55 in good health and CMV-seropositive. Each CDR3 is given with its conserved first and last residue. Each record gives: J gene, V gene, D gene, CDR3 protein. D genes are given only for firm matches.

J gene: TRBJ1-1
V gene: TRBV28
D gene: -
CDR3 protein: CASSFLGAAGGEGTEAFF

J gene: TRBJ2-5
V gene: TRBV4-1
D gene: TRBD1
CDR3 protein: CASSQGDRGSKKTQYF

J gene: TRBJ2-4
V gene: TRBV6-5
D gene: -
CDR3 protein: CASSRQAGSQNIQYF

J gene: TRBJ2-1
V gene: TRBV7-2
D gene: -
CDR3 protein: CASSLARDNNEQFF

J gene: TRBJ2-3
V gene: TRBV5-1
D gene: TRBD2
CDR3 protein: CASSLEALAGLSDTQYF

J gene: TRBJ1-2
V gene: TRBV29-1
D gene: -
CDR3 protein: CSVVAGTVDGYTF

J gene: TRBJ2-7
V gene: TRBV5-1
D gene: -
CDR3 protein: CASGGDNAYEQYF

J gene: TRBJ2-7
V gene: TRBV28
D gene: TRBD1
CDR3 protein: CATAGQGIYEQYF

J gene: TRBJ2-7
V gene: TRBV7-6
D gene: -
CDR3 protein: CASSLGASYEQYF

J gene: TRBJ1-4
V gene: TRBV6-5
D gene: TRBD1
CDR3 protein: CASSWTGGNEKLFF

J gene: TRBJ2-1
V gene: TRBV5-5
D gene: -
CDR3 protein: CASSLRDSDYNEQFF

J gene: TRBJ2-3
V gene: TRBV6-1
D gene: TRBD2
CDR3 protein: CASSEWIPLAGGTTDTQYF

J gene: TRBJ1-2
V gene: TRBV11-3
D gene: TRBD1
CDR3 protein: CASSVGQAAYSTYGYTF

J gene: TRBJ1-5
V gene: TRBV2
D gene: -
CDR3 protein: CASSSLISQPQHF

J gene: TRBJ2-7
V gene: TRBV30
D gene: TRBD1
CDR3 protein: CAWTSRGLNAYEQYF

J gene: TRBJ1-2
V gene: TRBV7-9
D gene: -
CDR3 protein: CASSSTKQGSYGYTF

J gene: TRBJ2-7
V gene: TRBV27
D gene: -
CDR3 protein: CASSLGRRADEQYF

J gene: TRBJ1-2
V gene: TRBV19
D gene: -
CDR3 protein: CASSIHEEDYGYTF

J gene: TRBJ1-2
V gene: TRBV30
D gene: TRBD1
CDR3 protein: CAWTRQGAAGYTF

J gene: TRBJ1-1
V gene: TRBV4-2
D gene: TRBD1
CDR3 protein: CASSQRTGLNTEAFF

J gene: TRBJ2-1
V gene: TRBV7-8
D gene: TRBD2
CDR3 protein: CASSLGGGADNEQFF

J gene: TRBJ2-5
V gene: TRBV7-2
D gene: -
CDR3 protein: CASSFSGETQYF

J gene: TRBJ1-6
V gene: TRBV30
D gene: -
CDR3 protein: CAWRLAYNSPLHF

J gene: TRBJ2-7
V gene: TRBV2
D gene: -
CDR3 protein: CASILEGVSVKQYF

J gene: TRBJ2-3
V gene: TRBV27
D gene: -
CDR3 protein: CASSLQVGSADTQYF

J gene: -
V gene: TRBV4-2
D gene: TRBD2
CDR3 protein: CASSQDPSGGPYEQYF

J gene: TRBJ2-5
V gene: TRBV2
D gene: TRBD2
CDR3 protein: CASHKRGLGGETQYF

J gene: TRBJ1-1
V gene: TRBV28
D gene: -
CDR3 protein: CASSRPRGRNTEAFF

J gene: TRBJ2-1
V gene: TRBV5-6
D gene: TRBD2
CDR3 protein: CASSHLSPAGGRYNEQFF

J gene: TRBJ2-7
V gene: TRBV5-1
D gene: TRBD2
CDR3 protein: CASKLAGGTEQYF

J gene: TRBJ1-1
V gene: TRBV2
D gene: -
CDR3 protein: CASSDRTPNTEAFF

J gene: TRBJ2-1
V gene: TRBV5-5
D gene: TRBD2
CDR3 protein: CASSFRVLAGGSSYNEQFF

J gene: TRBJ2-1
V gene: TRBV5-6
D gene: TRBD2
CDR3 protein: CASSSLARGLRDEQFF

J gene: TRBJ2-7
V gene: TRBV6-5
D gene: -
CDR3 protein: CASSYSPVGRAYEQYF

J gene: TRBJ1-2
V gene: TRBV6-4
D gene: TRBD1
CDR3 protein: CARRPGQAYGYTF

J gene: TRBJ1-5
V gene: TRBV4-2
D gene: -
CDR3 protein: CASGFDSSTGYQPQHF

J gene: TRBJ2-6
V gene: TRBV28
D gene: TRBD1
CDR3 protein: CASSLLGTGASGANVLTF